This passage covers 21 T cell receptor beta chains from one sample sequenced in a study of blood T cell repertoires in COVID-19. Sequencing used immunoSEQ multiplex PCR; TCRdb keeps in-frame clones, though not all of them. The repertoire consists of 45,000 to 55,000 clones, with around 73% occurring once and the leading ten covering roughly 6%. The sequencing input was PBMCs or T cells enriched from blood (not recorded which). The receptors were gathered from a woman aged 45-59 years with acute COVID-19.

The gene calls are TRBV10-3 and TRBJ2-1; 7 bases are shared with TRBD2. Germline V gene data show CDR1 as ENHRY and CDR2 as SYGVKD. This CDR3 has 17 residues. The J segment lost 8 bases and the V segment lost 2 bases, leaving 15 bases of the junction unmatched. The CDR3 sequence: CAISEGTIYSAGHEQFF. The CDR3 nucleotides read TGTGCCATCAGTGAGGGGACTATATACTCGGCGGGGCATGAGCAGTTCTTC.

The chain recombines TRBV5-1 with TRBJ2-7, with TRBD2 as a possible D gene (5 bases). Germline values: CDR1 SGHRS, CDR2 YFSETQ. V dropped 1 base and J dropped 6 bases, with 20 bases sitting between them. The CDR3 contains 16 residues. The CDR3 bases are TGCGCCAGCAGCTTGTCAAGCGGCCCTGCCTTACGCGAGCAGTACTTC. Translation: CASSLSSGPALREQYF.

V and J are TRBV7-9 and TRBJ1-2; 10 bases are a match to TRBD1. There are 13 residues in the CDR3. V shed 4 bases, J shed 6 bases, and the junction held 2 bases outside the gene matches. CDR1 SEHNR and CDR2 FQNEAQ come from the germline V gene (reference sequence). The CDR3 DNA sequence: TGTGCCAGCAGCTCCGGGACAGGGGATGGCTACACCTTC. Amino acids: CASSSGTGDGYTF.

The CDR3 region is CASSISGGRGNEQFF. The CDR3 nucleotides read TGTGCCAGTAGTATCAGCGGGGGGAGAGGCAATGAGCAGTTCTTC. The rearrangement links TRBV19 to TRBJ2-1, with 9 bases lining up with TRBD2. V trimming: 3 bases; J trimming: 6 bases; junction bases outside the gene matches: 6. Germline V gene lookup returns CDR1 LNHDA and CDR2 SQIVND (reference sequence). The CDR3 contains 15 residues.

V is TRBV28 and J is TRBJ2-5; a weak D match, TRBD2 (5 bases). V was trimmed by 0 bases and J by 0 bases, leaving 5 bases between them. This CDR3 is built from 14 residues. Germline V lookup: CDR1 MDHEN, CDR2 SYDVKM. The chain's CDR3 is CASSLWDYQETQYF. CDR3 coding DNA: TGTGCCAGCAGTTTATGGGACTACCAAGAGACCCAGTACTTC.

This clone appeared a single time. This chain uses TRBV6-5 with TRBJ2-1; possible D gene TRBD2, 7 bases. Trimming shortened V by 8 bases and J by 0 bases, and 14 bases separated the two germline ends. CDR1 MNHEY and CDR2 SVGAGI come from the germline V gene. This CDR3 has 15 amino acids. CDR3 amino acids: CASFRGGTSYNEQFF. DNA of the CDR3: TGTGCCAGCTTTAGGGGGGGGACCTCCTACAATGAGCAGTTCTTC.

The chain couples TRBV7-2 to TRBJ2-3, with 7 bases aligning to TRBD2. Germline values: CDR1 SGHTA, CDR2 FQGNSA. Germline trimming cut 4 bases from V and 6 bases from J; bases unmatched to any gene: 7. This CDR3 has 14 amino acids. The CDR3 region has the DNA TGTGCCAGCAGCTCTAGAGCGGGGTTGGATACGCAGTATTTT. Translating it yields CASSSRAGLDTQYF.

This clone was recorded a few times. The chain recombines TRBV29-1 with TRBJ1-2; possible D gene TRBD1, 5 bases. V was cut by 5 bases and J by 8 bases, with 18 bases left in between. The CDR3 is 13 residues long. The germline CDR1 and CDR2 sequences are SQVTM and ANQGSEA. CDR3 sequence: CSVFDSSLGGYTF. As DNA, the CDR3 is TGCAGCGTTTTCGACAGTTCCCTGGGGGGCTACACCTTC. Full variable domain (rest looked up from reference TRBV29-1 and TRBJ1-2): SAVISQKPSRDICQRGTSLTIQCQVDSQVTMMFWYRQQPGQSLTLIATANQGSEATYESGFVIDKFPISRPNLTFSTLTVSNMSPEDSSIYLCSVFDSSLGGYTFGSGTRLTVV.

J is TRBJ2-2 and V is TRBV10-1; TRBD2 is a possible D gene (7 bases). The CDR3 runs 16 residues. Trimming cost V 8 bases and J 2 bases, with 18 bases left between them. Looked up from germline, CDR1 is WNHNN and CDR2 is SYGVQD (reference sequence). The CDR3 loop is CASSLGAGANTGELFF. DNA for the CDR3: TGCGCCAGCTCTCTTGGGGCGGGGGCCAACACCGGGGAGCTGTTTTTT.

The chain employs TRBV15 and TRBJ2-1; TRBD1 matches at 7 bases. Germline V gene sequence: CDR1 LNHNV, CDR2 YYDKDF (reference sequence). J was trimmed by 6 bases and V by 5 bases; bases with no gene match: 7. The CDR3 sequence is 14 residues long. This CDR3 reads CATSSRDSFNEQFF. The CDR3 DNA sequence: TGTGCCACCAGCTCCCGGGACAGTTTCAATGAGCAGTTCTTC.

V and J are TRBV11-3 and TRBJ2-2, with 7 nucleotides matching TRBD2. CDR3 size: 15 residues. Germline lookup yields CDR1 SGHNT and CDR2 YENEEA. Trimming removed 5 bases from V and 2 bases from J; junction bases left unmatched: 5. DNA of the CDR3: TGTGCCAGCAGCGTGGGGGGGTTTAACACCGGGGAGCTGTTTTTT. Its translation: CASSVGGFNTGELFF.

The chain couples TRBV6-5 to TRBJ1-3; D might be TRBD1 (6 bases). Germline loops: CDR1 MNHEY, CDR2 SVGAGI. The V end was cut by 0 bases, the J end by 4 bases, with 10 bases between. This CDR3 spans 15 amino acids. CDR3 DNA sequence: TGTGCCAGCAGTTACTCTTGGACAGCCGGAAACACCATATATTTT. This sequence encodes CASSYSWTAGNTIYF.

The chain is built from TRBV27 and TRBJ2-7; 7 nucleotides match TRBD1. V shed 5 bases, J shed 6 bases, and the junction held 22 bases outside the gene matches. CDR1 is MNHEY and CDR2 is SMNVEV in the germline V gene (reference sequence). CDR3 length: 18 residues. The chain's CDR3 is CASSPPPPRQGLLVEQYF. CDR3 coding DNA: TGTGCCAGCAGTCCTCCCCCCCCCAGACAGGGCTTGCTGGTCGAGCAGTACTTC.

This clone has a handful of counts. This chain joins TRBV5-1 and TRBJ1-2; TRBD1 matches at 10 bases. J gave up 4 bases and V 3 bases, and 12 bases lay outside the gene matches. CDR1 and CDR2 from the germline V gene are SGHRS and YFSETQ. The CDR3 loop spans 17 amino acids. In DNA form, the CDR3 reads TGCGCCAGCAGCTATCCGGGACAGGGGCGCGTAGGCTATGGCTACACCTTC. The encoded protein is CASSYPGQGRVGYGYTF.

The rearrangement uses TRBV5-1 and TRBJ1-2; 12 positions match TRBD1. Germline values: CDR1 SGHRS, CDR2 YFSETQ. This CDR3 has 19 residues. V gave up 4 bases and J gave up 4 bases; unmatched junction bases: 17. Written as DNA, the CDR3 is TGCGCCAGCAGCCTGGGATTACCGGGACAGGGGGCGTTTGTCTATGGCTACACCTTC. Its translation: CASSLGLPGQGAFVYGYTF. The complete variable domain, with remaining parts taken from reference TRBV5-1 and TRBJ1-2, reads KAGVTQTPRYLIKTRGQQVTLSCSPISGHRSVSWYQQTPGQGLQFLFEYFSETQRNKGNFPGRFSGRQFSNSRSEMNVSTLELGDSALYLCASSLGLPGQGAFVYGYTFGSGTRLTVV.

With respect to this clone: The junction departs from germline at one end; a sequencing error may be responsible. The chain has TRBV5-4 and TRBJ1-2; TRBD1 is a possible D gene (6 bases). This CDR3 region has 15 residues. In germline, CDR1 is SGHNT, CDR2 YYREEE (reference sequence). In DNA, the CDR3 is TGTGCCAGCAGCTCACCGGTCGCCAGGGGCTATGACTACACCTTC. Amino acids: CASSSPVARGYDYTF.

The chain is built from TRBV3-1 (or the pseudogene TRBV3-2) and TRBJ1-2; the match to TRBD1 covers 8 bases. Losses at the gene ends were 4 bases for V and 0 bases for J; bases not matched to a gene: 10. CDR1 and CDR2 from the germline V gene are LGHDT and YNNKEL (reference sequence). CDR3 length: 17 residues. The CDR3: CASSPTGARWTNYGYTF. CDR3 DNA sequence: TGTGCCAGCAGCCCGACAGGGGCCCGGTGGACTAACTATGGCTACACCTTC.

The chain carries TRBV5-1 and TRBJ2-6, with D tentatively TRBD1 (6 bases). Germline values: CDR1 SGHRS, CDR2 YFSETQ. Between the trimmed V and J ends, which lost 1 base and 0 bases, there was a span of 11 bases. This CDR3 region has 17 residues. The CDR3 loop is CASSLTIQGSGANVLTF. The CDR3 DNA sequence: TGCGCCAGCAGCTTGACAATACAGGGCTCTGGGGCCAACGTCCTGACTTTC. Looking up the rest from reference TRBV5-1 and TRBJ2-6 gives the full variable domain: KAGVTQTPRYLIKTRGQQVTLSCSPISGHRSVSWYQQTPGQGLQFLFEYFSETQRNKGNFPGRFSGRQFSNSRSEMNVSTLELGDSALYLCASSLTIQGSGANVLTFGAGSRLTVL.

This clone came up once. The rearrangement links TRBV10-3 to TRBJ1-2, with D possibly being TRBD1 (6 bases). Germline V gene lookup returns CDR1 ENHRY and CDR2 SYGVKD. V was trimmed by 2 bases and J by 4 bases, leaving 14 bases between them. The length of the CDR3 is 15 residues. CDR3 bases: TGTGCCATCAGTGAGGGGGGCAGATCAACCTATGGCTACACCTTC. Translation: CAISEGGRSTYGYTF.

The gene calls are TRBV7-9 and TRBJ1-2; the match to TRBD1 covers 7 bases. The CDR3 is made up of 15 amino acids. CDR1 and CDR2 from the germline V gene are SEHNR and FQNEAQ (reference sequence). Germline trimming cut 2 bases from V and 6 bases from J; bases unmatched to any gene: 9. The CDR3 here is CASSLMRGPGDGYTF. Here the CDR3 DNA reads TGTGCCAGCAGCTTAATGAGGGGGCCGGGGGATGGCTACACCTTC.

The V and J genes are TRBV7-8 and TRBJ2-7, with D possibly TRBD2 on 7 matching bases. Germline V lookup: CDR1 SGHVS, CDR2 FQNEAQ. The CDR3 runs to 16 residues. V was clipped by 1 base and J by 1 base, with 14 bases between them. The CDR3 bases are TGTGCCAGCAGCTTAGTCGGGCGGGGGCTTTCCTACGAGCAGTACTTC. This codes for CASSLVGRGLSYEQYF.